This record covers a single T cell receptor beta chain. The antigen it binds to is not known. No clone much larger than this one lies a single base away; base qualities are absent. The label giving this sample's treatment or condition can be read as: in vitro stimulation with specific CMV peptide epitopes to enrich CMV-specific T cells. The data stem from a study of T cell repertoires in cytomegalovirus infection (dated by TCRdb to the late 2010s). Study-level background: The peptide stimulations were aimed at well-studied HLA-B-restricted epitopes as well as recently identified HLA-C-restricted CMV epitopes, whose presentation resists viral immunomodulation. Donor HLA type was relevant to the analysis, because carriage of CMV infection together with the matching HLA type was indicated by public TCR beta signatures.

Broad study findings and their caveats: Cumulative frequency of public TCR beta family members discriminated carriers of CMV infection plus the relevant HLA type in this cohort and an independent roughly 320-donor cohort. The ex vivo response was dominated by HLA-C-restricted CMV-specific TCR beta clonotypes, which also provided the single most frequent clonotype in two of eight donors.

From its cysteine to its phenylalanine, the CDR3 spans 18 amino acids. CDR3 DNA is the only sequence kept; it has 54 bases, read in frame from the first base. Germline trimming amounts to 4 bases on V and 9 bases on J, with 21 as the count of junction bases outside the gene matches. Taken from the germline V gene (reference sequence), the CDR1 and CDR2 loops are LNHNV and YYDKDF. The sequencer listed for this sample is Illumina HiSeq 1500. TCRdb's own reprocessing of the public reads used fastp at Q25 and MiXCR and kept productive beta chains. For every CDR3 protein sequence, its rows merge into one entry that carries the most common genes and DNA. A total of a few hundred thousand distinct CDR3 sequences appear in this sample, around 40% of them only once. The biggest ten clones account for around 48% of the sample.

This receptor was obtained from a human donor in good health (CMV status not recorded). Some clones in this sample may be carry-over from other donors' samples. Sample: cultured PBMCs, taken from culture after CMV antigen stimulation. The V gene is TRBV15 and the J gene is TRBJ2-1, with 7 central nucleotides matching TRBD2. The nucleotide sequence reads as follows: TGTGCCACCAGCAAGCGACCCCGGGCGGGAGACAAGGATACTGAGCAGTTCTTC. Its protein product is CATSKRPRAGDKDTEQFF.